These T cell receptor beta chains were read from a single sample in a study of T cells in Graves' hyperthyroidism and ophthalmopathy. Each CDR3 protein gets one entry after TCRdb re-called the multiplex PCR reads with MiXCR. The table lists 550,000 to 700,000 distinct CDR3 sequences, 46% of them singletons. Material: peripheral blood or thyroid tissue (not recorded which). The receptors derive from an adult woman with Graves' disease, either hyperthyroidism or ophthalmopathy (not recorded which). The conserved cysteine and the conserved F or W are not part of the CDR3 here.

ASSLFTGGTEAF,TRBV7-9
ASRYGQTTNTEAF,TRBV2
ASSSRGHYGYT,TRBV7-2
ASSRGDSQETQY,TRBV28
ASRFPQGASNQPQH,TRBV11-3
ASSSYRDWTEA,TRBV19
SAESPDRVGSPLH,TRBV20-1
AISEGLQETQY,TRBV10-3
AIIRRQPQH,TRBV10-3
AISGDRGTEAF,TRBV10-3
ASSENPGRKETQY,TRBV6-1
ASSPGLEAVEQY,TRBV16
ASSPPGKGQF,TRBV19
ASSQVSGGPGTGELF,TRBV4-2
SVGGSGGHHTQY,TRBV29-1
ASTGQGTGELF,TRBV6-6
SVDQGAETQY,TRBV29-1
AIKMDRRNTEAF,TRBV10-3
ASSQGSGERNSPLH,TRBV4-1
ASSLLAGLNYEQY,TRBV7-8
ASSLATPGLDGYT,TRBV7-9
ASSGGPAYGNT,TRBV7-2
ASSVGGSGFTEAF,TRBV9
ASDGGSGELF,TRBV7-3
SLSAPNTEAF,TRBV29-1
ASSGSRRWIRGSNQPQH,TRBV11-1
AISEGTMNTEAF,TRBV10-3
ASYTYRANTEAF,TRBV6-1
ASSEAPDSYGYTYGYT,TRBV2